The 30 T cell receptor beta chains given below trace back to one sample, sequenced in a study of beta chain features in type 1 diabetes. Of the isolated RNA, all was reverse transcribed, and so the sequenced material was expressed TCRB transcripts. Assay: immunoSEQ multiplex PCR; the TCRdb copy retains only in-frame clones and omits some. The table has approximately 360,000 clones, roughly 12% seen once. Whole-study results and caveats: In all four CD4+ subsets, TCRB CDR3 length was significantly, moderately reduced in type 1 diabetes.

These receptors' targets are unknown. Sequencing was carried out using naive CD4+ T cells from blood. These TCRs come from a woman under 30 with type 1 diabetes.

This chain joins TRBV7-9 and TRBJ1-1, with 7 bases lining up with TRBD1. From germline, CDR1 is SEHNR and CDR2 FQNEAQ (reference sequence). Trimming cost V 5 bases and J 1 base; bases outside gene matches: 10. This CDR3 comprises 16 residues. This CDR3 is CASSAAQGTANTEAFF. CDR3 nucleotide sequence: TGTGCCAGCAGCGCCGCCCAGGGGACAGCGAACACTGAAGCTTTCTTT.

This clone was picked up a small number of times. CDR3: CASTLGLGVYNEQFF. CDR3 sequence (DNA): TGTGCCAGCACCCTAGGACTAGGCGTCTACAATGAGCAGTTCTTC. The genes are TRBV28 and TRBJ2-1, with 7 bases aligning to TRBD2. Per germline, CDR1 MDHEN and CDR2 SYDVKM. There are 15 residues in the CDR3. J gave up 3 bases and V 7 bases, and 9 bases lay outside the gene matches. The whole variable domain, remainder taken from reference TRBV28 and TRBJ2-1, is DVKVTQSSRYLVKRTGEKVFLECVQDMDHENMFWYRQDPGLGLRLIYFSYDVKMKEKGDIPEGYSVSREKKERFSLILESASTNQTSMYLCASTLGLGVYNEQFFGPGTRLTVL.

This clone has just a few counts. The CDR3 reads CASSRSPEGIPTTDTQYF. The CDR3 DNA is TGCGCCAGCAGCCGTAGTCCGGAGGGAATCCCCACCACGGATACGCAGTATTTT. This chain joins TRBV4-3 and TRBJ2-3, with TRBD2 as a possible D gene (6 bases). V lost 4 bases, J lost 6 bases, and 26 bases lay in between. This CDR3 is built from 18 residues. Germline lookup yields CDR1 LGHNA and CDR2 YSLEER.

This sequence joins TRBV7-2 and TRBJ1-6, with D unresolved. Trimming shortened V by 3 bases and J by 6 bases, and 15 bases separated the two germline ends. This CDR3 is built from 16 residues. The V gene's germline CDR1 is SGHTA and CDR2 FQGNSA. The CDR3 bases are TGTGCCAGCAGCTTGGCCCTGACTTTACTTAATTCACCCCTCCACTTT. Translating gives CASSLALTLLNSPLHF.

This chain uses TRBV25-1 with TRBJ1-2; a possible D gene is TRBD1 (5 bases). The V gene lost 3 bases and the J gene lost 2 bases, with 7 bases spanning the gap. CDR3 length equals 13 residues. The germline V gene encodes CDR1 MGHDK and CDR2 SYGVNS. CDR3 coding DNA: TGTGCCAGCAGTGACGCAGGGAACTATGGCTACACCTTC. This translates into CASSDAGNYGYTF.

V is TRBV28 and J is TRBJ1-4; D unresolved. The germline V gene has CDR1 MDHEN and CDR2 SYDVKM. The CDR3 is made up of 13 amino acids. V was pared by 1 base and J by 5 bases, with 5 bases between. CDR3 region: CASSLFRNEKLFF. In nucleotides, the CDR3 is TGTGCCAGCAGTTTATTCAGGAATGAAAAACTGTTTTTT.

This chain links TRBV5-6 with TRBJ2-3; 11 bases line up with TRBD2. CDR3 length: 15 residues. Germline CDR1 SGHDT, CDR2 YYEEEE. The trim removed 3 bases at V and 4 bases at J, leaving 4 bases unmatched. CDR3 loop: CASSSRLAGPDTQYF. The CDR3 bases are TGTGCCAGCAGCTCCCGACTAGCGGGACCAGATACGCAGTATTTT.

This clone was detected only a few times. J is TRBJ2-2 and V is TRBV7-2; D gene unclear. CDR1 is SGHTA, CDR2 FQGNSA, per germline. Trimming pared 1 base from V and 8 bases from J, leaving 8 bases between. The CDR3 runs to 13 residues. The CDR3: CASSLGRGGELFF. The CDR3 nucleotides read TGTGCCAGCAGCTTAGGACGCGGTGGGGAGCTGTTTTTT. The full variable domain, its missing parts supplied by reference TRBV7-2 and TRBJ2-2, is GAGVSQSPSNKVTEKGKDVELRCDPISGHTALYWYRQSLGQGLEFLIYFQGNSAPDKSGLPSDRFSAERTGGSVSTLTIQRTQQEDSAVYLCASSLGRGGELFFGEGSRLTVL.

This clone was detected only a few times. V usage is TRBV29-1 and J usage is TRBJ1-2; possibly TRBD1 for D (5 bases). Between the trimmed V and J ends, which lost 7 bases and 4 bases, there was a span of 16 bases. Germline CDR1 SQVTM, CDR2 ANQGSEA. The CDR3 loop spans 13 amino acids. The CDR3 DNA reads TGCAGCGCCCTCGGGGGGACTCGCTATGGCTACACCTTC. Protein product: CSALGGTRYGYTF.

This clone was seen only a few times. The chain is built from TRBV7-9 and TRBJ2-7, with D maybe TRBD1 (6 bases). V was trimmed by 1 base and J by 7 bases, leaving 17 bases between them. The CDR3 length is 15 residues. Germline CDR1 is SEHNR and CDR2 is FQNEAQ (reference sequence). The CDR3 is CASSLDGAGVGEQYF. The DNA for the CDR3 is TGTGCCAGCAGCTTAGATGGCGCAGGGGTTGGGGAGCAGTACTTC.

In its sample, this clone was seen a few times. In nucleotides, the CDR3 is TGTGCCAGCAGCCTAGCGGGAGGGCCGGACGGGGAGCTGTTTTTT. This codes for CASSLAGGPDGELFF. The chain joins TRBV25-1 to TRBJ2-2, with 12 bases fitting TRBD2. CDR1 MGHDK and CDR2 SYGVNS come from the germline V gene. Unmatched junction bases numbered 6, after V lost 6 bases and J lost 7 bases. There are 15 residues in the CDR3.

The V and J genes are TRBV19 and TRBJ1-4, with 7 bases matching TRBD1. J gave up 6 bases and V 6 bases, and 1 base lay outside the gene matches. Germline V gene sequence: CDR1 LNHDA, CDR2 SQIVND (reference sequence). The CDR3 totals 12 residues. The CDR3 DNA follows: TGTGCCAGTAGAGACAGGGATGAAAAACTGTTTTTT. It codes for CASRDRDEKLFF.

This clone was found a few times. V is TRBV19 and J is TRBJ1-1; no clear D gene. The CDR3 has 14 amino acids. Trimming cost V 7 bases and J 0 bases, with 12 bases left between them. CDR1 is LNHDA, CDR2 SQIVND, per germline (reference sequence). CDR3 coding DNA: TGTGCCAGTACAGAGGGTCTACTGAACACTGAAGCTTTCTTT. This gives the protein CASTEGLLNTEAFF. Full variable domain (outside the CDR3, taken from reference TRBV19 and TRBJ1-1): DGGITQSPKYLFRKEGQNVTLSCEQNLNHDAMYWYRQDPGQGLRLIYYSQIVNDFQKGDIAEGYSVSREKKESFPLTVTSAQKNPTAFYLCASTEGLLNTEAFFGQGTRLTVV.

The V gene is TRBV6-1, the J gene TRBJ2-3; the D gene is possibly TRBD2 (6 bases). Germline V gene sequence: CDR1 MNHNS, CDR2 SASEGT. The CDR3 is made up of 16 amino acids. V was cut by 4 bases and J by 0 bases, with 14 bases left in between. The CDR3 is CASSAEWAGSTDTQYF. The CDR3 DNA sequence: TGTGCCAGCAGTGCCGAGTGGGCGGGGAGCACAGATACGCAGTATTTT.

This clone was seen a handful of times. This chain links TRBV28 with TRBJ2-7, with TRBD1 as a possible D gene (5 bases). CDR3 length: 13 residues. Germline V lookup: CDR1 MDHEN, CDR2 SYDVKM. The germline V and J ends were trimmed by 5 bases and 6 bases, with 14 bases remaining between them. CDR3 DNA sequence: TGTGCCAGCAGTCCCTTGGGGCCGACCGAGCAGTACTTC. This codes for CASSPLGPTEQYF.

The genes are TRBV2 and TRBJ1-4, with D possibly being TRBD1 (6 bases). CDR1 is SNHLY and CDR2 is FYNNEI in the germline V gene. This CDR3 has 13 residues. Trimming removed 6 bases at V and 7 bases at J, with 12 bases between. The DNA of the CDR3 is TGTGCCAGCAGCAGGAGAGGGGGTGAAAAACTGTTTTTT. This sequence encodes CASSRRGGEKLFF.

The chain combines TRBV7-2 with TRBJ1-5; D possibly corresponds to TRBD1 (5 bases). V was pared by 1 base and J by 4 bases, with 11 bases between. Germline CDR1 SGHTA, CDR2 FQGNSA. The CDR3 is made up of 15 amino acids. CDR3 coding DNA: TGTGCCAGCAGCTTAGGTTCCAGGGCTAATCAGCCCCAGCATTTT. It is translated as CASSLGSRANQPQHF.

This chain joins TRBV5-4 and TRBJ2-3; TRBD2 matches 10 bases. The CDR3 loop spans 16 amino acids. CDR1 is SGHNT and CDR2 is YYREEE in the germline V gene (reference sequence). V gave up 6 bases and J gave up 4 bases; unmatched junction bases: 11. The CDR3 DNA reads TGTGCCAGCACCCCGGACAGCGGGGGGGCGGCAGATACGCAGTATTTT. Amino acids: CASTPDSGGAADTQYF.

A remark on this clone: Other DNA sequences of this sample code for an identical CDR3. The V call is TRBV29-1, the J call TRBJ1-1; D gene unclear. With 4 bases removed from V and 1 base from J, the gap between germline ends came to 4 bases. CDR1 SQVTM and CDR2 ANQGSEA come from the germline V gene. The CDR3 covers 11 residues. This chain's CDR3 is CSVAQNTEAFF. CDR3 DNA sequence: TGCAGCGTTGCACAGAACACTGAAGCTTTCTTT.

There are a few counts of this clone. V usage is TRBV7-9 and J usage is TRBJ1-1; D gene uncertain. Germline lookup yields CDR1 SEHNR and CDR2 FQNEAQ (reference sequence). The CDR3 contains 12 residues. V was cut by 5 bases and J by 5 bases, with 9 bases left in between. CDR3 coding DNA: TGTGCCAGCAGCCTTCCCGGGACTGAAGCTTTCTTT. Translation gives CASSLPGTEAFF.

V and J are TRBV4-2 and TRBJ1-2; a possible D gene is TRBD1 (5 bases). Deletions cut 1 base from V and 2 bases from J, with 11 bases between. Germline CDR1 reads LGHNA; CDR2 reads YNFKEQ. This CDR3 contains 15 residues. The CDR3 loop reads CASSQAGRDNYGYTF. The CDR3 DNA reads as TGTGCCAGCAGCCAAGCGGGGAGGGACAACTATGGCTACACCTTC.

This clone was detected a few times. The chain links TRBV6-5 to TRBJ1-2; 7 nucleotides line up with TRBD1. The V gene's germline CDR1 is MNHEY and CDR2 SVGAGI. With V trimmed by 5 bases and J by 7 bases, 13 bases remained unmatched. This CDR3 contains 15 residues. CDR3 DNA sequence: TGTGCCAGCAGTCCCAGACAGGGAAGGCTGAGTGGCTACACCTTC. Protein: CASSPRQGRLSGYTF.

Written as DNA, the CDR3 is TGCGCCAGCAGCTTCCTAGCGGGAGGACCTCAATACGAGCAGTACTTC. Protein sequence: CASSFLAGGPQYEQYF. The V and J genes are TRBV5-1 and TRBJ2-7, with 11 bases that match TRBD2. The CDR3 sequence is 16 residues long. The V and J ends lost 2 bases and 4 bases, in that order; junction bases with no gene match: 8. Germline CDR1 and CDR2: SGHRS and YFSETQ.

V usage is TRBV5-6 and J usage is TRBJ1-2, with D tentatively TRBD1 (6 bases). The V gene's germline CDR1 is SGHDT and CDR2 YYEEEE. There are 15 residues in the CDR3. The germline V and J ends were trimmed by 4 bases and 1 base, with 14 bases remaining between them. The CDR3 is CASSLLDRDNYGYTF. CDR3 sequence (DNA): TGTGCCAGCAGCCTTCTGGACAGAGATAACTATGGCTACACCTTC.

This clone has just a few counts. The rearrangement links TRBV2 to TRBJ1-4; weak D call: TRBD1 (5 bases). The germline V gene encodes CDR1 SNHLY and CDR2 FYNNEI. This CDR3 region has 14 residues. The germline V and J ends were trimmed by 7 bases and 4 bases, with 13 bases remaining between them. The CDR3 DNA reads TGTGCCAGCATGGCGGGGCAGAGTAATGAAAAACTGTTTTTT. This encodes CASMAGQSNEKLFF.

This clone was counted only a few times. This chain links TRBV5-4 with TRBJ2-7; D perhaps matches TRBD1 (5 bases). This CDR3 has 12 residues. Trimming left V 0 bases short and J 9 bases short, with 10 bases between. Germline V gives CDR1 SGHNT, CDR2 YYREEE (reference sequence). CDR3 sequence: CASSLDVGLQYF. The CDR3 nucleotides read TGTGCCAGCAGCTTGGATGTGGGGCTGCAGTACTTC.

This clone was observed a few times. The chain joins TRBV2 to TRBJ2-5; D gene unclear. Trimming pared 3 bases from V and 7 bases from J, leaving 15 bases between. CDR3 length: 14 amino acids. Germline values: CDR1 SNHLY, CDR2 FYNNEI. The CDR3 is CASSEGGARGTQYF. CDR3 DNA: TGTGCCAGCAGTGAGGGTGGCGCGAGAGGGACCCAGTACTTC.

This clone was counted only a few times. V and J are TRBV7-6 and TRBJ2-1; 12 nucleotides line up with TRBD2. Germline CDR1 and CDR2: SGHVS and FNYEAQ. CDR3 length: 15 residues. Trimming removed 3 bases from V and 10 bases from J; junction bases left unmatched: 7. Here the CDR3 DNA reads TGTGCCAGCAGCTTGGCTAGCGGGGGGGCCCGGGAGCAGTTCTTC. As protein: CASSLASGGAREQFF.

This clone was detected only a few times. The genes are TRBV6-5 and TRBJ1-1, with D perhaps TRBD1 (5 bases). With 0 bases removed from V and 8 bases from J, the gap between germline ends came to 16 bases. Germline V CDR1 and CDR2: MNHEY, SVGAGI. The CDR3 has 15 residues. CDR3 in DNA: TGTGCCAGCAGTTACTCGGGGCCGGGGGTCGGCGAAGCTTTCTTT. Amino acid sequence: CASSYSGPGVGEAFF.

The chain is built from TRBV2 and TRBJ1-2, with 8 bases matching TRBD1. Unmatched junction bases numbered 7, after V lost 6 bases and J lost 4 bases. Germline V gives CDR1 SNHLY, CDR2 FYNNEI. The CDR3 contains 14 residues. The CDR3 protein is CASSTTGVGYGYTF. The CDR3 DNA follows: TGTGCCAGCAGCACGACAGGGGTCGGCTATGGCTACACCTTC. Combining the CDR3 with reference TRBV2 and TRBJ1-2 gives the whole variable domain EPEVTQTPSHQVTQMGQEVILRCVPISNHLYFYWYRQILGQKVEFLVSFYNNEISEKSEIFDDQFSVERPDGSNFTLKIRSTKLEDSAMYFCASSTTGVGYGYTFGSGTRLTVV.